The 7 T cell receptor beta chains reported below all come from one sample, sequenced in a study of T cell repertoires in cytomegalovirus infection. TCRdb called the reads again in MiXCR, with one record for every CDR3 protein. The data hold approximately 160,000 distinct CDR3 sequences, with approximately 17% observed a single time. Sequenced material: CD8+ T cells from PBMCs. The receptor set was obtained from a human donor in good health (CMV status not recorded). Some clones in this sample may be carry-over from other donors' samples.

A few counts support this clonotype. DNA for the CDR3: TGCGCCAGCAGCTTATTCAGGGAGAAGGAAGGCTACACCTTC. Residues: CASSLFREKEGYTF. The chain combines TRBV5-1 with TRBJ1-2, with D perhaps TRBD1 (5 bases). The germline V gene encodes CDR1 SGHRS and CDR2 YFSETQ. CDR3 length: 14 residues. V gave up 2 bases and J gave up 8 bases, with 16 bases separating them. Full variable domain (missing parts from reference TRBV5-1 and TRBJ1-2): KAGVTQTPRYLIKTRGQQVTLSCSPISGHRSVSWYQQTPGQGLQFLFEYFSETQRNKGNFPGRFSGRQFSNSRSEMNVSTLELGDSALYLCASSLFREKEGYTFGSGTRLTVV.

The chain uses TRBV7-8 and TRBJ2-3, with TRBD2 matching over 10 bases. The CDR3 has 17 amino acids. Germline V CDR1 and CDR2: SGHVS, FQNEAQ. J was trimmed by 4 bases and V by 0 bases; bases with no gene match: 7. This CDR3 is CASSLASSGGAADTQYF. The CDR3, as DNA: TGTGCCAGCAGCTTAGCGTCCAGCGGGGGGGCGGCAGATACGCAGTATTTT.

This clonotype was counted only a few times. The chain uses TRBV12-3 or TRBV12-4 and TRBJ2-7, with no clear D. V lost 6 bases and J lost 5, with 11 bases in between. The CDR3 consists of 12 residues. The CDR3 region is CASSLSINEQYF. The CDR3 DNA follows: TGTGCCAGCAGCCTCAGTATCAACGAGCAGTACTTC.

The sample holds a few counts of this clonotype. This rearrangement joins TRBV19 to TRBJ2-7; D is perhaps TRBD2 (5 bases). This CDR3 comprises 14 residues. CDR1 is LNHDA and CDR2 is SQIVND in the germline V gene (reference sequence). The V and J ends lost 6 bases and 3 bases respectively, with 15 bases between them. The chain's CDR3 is CASRGSERYYEQYF. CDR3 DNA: TGTGCCAGTAGAGGAAGCGAGCGGTACTACGAGCAGTACTTC.

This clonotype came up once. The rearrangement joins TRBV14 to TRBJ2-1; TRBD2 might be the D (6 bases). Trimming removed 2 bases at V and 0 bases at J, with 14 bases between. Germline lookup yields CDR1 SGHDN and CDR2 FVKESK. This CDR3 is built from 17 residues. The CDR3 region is CASSQKGSGGSYNEQFF. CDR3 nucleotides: TGTGCCAGCAGCCAAAAAGGTAGCGGCGGCTCCTACAATGAGCAGTTCTTC. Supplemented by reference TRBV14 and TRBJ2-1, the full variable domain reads EAGVTQFPSHSVIEKGQTVTLRCDPISGHDNLYWYRRVMGKEIKFLLHFVKESKQDESGMPNNRFLAERTGGTYSTLKVQPAELEDSGVYFCASSQKGSGGSYNEQFFGPGTRLTVL.

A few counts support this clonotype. The CDR3, as DNA: TGCGCCAGCAGCCAAGATTCAAGCGGGGACTACAATGAGCAGTTCTTC. It is translated as CASSQDSSGDYNEQFF. The chain has TRBV4-3 and TRBJ2-1; 7 bases match TRBD2. This CDR3 region has 16 residues. With V trimmed by 0 bases and J by 3 bases, 5 bases remained unmatched. Germline V gene sequence: CDR1 LGHNA, CDR2 YSLEER.

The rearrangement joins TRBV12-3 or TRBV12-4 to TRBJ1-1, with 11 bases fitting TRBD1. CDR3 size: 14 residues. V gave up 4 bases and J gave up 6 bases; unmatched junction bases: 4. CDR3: CASSWTGGRSEAFF. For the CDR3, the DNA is TGTGCCAGCAGTTGGACAGGGGGCAGATCTGAAGCTTTCTTT.